A selection of T cell receptor beta chains follows, all from one sample in a study of cytomegalovirus exposure and HLA in healthy donors. The repertoire was sequenced with immunoSEQ multiplex PCR; TCRdb's copy has only in-frame clones and lacks some. The sample comprises 150,000 to 200,000 clones, over 75% of which are singletons, and around 0.97% rests with the top ten. The sample comprised PBMCs. These receptors originate from a woman aged 45 to 65 in good health and CMV-seropositive. Each CDR3 is given with its conserved first and last residue. A D gene is named only where the DNA matches it firmly. Only some rows state a clone size, as once, few, many or a class for expanded clones.

j_gene | v_gene | d_gene | abundance | CDR3aa | CDR3nt
TRBJ1-2 | TRBV9 | - | - | CASSVGGGFDGYTF | TGTGCCAGCAGCGTAGGCGGGGGTTTTGATGGCTACACCTTC
TRBJ2-2 | TRBV27 | TRBD1 | - | CASSPGGAVTGELFF | TGTGCCAGCAGCCCAGGGGGCGCGGTCACCGGGGAGCTGTTTTTT
TRBJ1-3 | TRBV5-8 | - | - | CASSFVLTSGNTIYF | TGTGCCAGCAGCTTCGTCCTTACTTCTGGAAACACCATATATTTT
TRBJ2-7 | TRBV7-2 | - | - | CASSLAPSRAYEQYF | TGTGCCAGCAGCTTAGCCCCTTCTCGAGCCTACGAGCAGTACTTC
TRBJ2-1 | TRBV19 | TRBD2 | - | CASISRDIGLARYNEQFF | TGTGCCAGTATCAGCCGGGACATCGGACTAGCGCGTTACAATGAGCAGTTCTTC
TRBJ2-7 | TRBV2 | - | - | CASSEKTFAGNYEQYF | TGTGCCAGCAGTGAAAAAACCTTCGCAGGGAACTACGAGCAGTACTTC
TRBJ1-6 | TRBV19 | - | few | CASSLLPPSYNSPLHF | TGTGCCAGTAGTCTCCTACCTCCCTCCTATAATTCACCCCTCCACTTT
TRBJ1-1 | TRBV18 | TRBD1 | - | CGSSPGTGNEAFF | TGTGGCAGCTCACCCGGGACAGGGAATGAAGCTTTCTTT
TRBJ2-7 | TRBV7-9 | - | - | CASSFRGRGGNEQYF | TGTGCCAGCAGCTTCCGTGGAAGGGGCGGAAACGAGCAGTACTTC
TRBJ1-3 | TRBV7-2 | - | once | CASSLGGQVSGNTIYF | TGTGCCAGCAGCTTAGGGGGGCAGGTGTCTGGAAACACCATATATTTT
TRBJ2-7 | TRBV4-1 | TRBD2 | once | CASSLTSGSSYEQYF | TGCGCCAGCAGCTTGACTAGCGGGAGCTCCTACGAGCAGTACTTC
TRBJ1-1 | TRBV6-1 | - | - | CASRASRVGSEAFF | TGTGCCAGCAGGGCAAGCAGGGTTGGCTCTGAAGCTTTCTTT
TRBJ2-5 | TRBV28 | TRBD1 | - | CASSSRQGPNQETQYF | TGTGCCAGCAGTTCAAGACAGGGACCAAACCAAGAGACCCAGTACTTC
TRBJ1-4 | TRBV7-9 | TRBD1 | - | CASSSGQGSEKLFF | TGTGCCAGCAGTTCAGGACAGGGGTCTGAAAAACTGTTTTTT
TRBJ1-2 | TRBV4-3 | - | - | CASSQDRGYGYTF | TGCGCCAGCAGCCAGGACAGAGGCTATGGCTACACCTTC
TRBJ2-4 | TRBV5-6 | TRBD2 | - | CASSSTSGGNIQYF | TGTGCCAGCAGCTCTACTAGCGGGGGTAACATTCAGTACTTC
TRBJ1-4 | TRBV27 | - | few | CASSLSGEGGNEKLFF | TGTGCCAGCAGTTTGAGTGGTGAGGGGGGGAATGAAAAACTGTTTTTT
TRBJ1-4 | TRBV16 | - | - | CASSQAGVRANEKLFF | TGTGCCAGCAGCCAAGCGGGGGTGCGAGCTAATGAAAAACTGTTTTTT
TRBJ1-1 | TRBV5-1 | - | - | CASSISQGLGTEAFF | TGCGCCAGCAGCATCTCTCAGGGCCTGGGAACTGAAGCTTTCTTT
TRBJ2-3 | TRBV2 | TRBD2 | - | CASSVAGDTDTQYF | TGTGCCAGCAGTGTAGCGGGAGACACAGATACGCAGTATTTT
TRBJ2-1 | TRBV13 | - | - | CASSLGVDNEQFF | TGTGCCAGCAGCTTAGGCGTTGACAATGAGCAGTTCTTC
TRBJ1-1 | TRBV28 | - | once | CASRRGGSGTEAFF | TGTGCCAGCAGACGAGGGGGTTCGGGGACTGAAGCTTTCTTT
TRBJ1-6 | TRBV5-1 | - | once | CASNRGADSPLHF | TGCGCCAGCAACCGGGGGGCAGATTCACCCCTCCACTTT
TRBJ1-1 | TRBV5-4 | - | - | CASSLWRTVNTEAFF | TGTGCCAGCAGCTTGTGGCGAACAGTGAACACTGAAGCTTTCTTT
TRBJ2-5 | TRBV5-1 | TRBD1 | - | CASSPGQEETQYF | TGCGCCAGCAGCCCTGGACAGGAAGAGACCCAGTACTTC
TRBJ1-1 | TRBV11-2 | TRBD1 | - | CASSPGTVPAAFF | TGTGCCAGCAGCCCCGGGACAGTCCCCGCGGCTTTCTTT
TRBJ1-3 | TRBV4-3 | - | once | CASSQDGTLGNTIYF | TGCGCCAGCAGCCAAGATGGGACACTTGGAAACACCATATATTTT
TRBJ1-3 | TRBV5-4 | - | - | CASSLDSHPSGNTIYF | TGTGCCAGCAGCTTAGACAGTCACCCGTCTGGAAACACCATATATTTT
TRBJ1-2 | TRBV6-5 | - | - | CASRGTGKGYGYTF | TGTGCCAGCAGGGGTACAGGGAAGGGCTATGGCTACACCTTC
TRBJ1-1 | TRBV11-2 | - | - | CASSFGGTEAFF | TGTGCCAGCAGCTTCGGGGGCACTGAAGCTTTCTTT
TRBJ2-1 | TRBV5-4 | TRBD2 | - | CASSSTSGPYNEQFF | TGTGCCAGCAGTTCCACTAGCGGACCCTACAATGAGCAGTTCTTC
TRBJ1-1 | TRBV30 | - | - | CACSAVQEWNTEAFF | TGTGCCTGCTCCGCGGTACAGGAGTGGAACACTGAAGCTTTCTTT
TRBJ1-1 | TRBV18 | - | - | CASSGTAPTMNTEAFF | TGTGCCAGTTCCGGCACAGCTCCAACCATGAACACTGAAGCTTTCTTT
TRBJ1-5 | TRBV28 | - | - | CASSTPYLTLTQHF | TGTGCCAGCAGCACCCCATACCTCACTCTGACCCAGCATTTT
TRBJ2-7 | TRBV28 | TRBD2 | - | CASSLTQRGPLEEQYF | TGTGCCAGCAGTTTGACCCAGCGGGGGCCCTTGGAGGAGCAGTACTTC
TRBJ2-7 | TRBV1 | - | - | CTSSPNIRSGLTSYEQYF | TGCACCAGCAGCCCGAATATTAGATCGGGACTAACATCCTACGAGCAGTACTTC
TRBJ2-1 | TRBV11-2 | TRBD1 | - | CASTLSMGTAYNEQFF | TGTGCCAGCACCCTTAGCATGGGGACAGCGTACAATGAGCAGTTCTTC
TRBJ2-5 | TRBV5-6 | TRBD2 | - | CASSLVGAGGGETQYF | TGTGCCAGCAGCTTGGTAGGAGCGGGAGGCGGAGAGACCCAGTACTTC
TRBJ1-1 | TRBV28 | - | once | CASRARLTEAFF | TGTGCCAGCAGGGCTAGACTCACTGAAGCTTTCTTT
TRBJ2-7 | TRBV27 | TRBD2 | - | CASSSTSGRFYEQYF | TGTGCCAGCAGTTCGACTAGCGGGAGGTTCTACGAGCAGTACTTC
TRBJ2-7 | TRBV5-4 | TRBD2 | - | CASREGLAESGQYF | TGTGCCAGCAGGGAGGGACTAGCGGAGTCGGGGCAGTACTTC
TRBJ1-5 | TRBV27 | TRBD1 | - | CASSRGQGQPQHF | TGTGCCAGCAGCAGGGGGCAGGGTCAGCCCCAGCATTTT